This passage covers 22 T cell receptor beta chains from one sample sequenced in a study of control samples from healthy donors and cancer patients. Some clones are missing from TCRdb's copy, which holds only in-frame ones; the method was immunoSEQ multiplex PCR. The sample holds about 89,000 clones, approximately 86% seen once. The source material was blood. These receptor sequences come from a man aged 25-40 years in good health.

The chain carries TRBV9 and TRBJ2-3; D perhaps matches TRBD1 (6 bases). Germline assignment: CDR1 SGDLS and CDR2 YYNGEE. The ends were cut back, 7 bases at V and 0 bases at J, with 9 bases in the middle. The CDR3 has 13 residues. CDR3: CASGQPSTDTQYF. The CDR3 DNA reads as TGTGCCAGCGGACAGCCTAGCACAGATACGCAGTATTTT.

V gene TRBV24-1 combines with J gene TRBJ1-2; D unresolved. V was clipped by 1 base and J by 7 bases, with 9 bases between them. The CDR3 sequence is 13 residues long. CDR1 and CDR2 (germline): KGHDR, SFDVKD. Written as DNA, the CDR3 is TGTGCCACCAGTGATTTCAGGACGGGTGGCTACACCTTC. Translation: CATSDFRTGGYTF.

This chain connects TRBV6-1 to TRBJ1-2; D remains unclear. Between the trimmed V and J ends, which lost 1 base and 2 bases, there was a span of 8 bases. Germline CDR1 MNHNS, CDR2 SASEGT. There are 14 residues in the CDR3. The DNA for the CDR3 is TGTGCCAGCAGTGAAGGGGTAGGGAACTATGGCTACACCTTC. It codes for CASSEGVGNYGYTF.

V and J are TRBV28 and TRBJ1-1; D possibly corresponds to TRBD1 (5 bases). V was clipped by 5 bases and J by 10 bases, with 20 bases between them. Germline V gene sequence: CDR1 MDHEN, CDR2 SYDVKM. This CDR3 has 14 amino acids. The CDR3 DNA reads TGTGCCAGCAGTCCTCCGGGGCAGGTCCCCTCAGCTTTCTTT. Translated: CASSPPGQVPSAFF.

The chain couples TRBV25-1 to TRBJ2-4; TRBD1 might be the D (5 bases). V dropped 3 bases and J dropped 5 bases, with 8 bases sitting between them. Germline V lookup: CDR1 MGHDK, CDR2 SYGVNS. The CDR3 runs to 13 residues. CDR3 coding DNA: TGTGCCAGCAGTGACAGGGTACAAAACATTCAGTACTTC. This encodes CASSDRVQNIQYF.

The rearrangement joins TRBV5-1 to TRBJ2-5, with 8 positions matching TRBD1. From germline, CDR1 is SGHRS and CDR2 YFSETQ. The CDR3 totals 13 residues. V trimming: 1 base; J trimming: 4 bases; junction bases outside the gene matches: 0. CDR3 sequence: CASSLTGGETQYF. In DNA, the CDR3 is TGCGCCAGCAGCTTGACAGGGGGAGAGACCCAGTACTTC. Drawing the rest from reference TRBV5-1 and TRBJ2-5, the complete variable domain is KAGVTQTPRYLIKTRGQQVTLSCSPISGHRSVSWYQQTPGQGLQFLFEYFSETQRNKGNFPGRFSGRQFSNSRSEMNVSTLELGDSALYLCASSLTGGETQYFGPGTRLLVL.

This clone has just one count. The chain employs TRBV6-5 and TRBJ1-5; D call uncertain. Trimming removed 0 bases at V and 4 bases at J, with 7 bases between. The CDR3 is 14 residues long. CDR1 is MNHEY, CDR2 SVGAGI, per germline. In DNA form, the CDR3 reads TGTGCCAGCAGTTACTCGGGAGATAATCAGCCCCAGCATTTT. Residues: CASSYSGDNQPQHF.

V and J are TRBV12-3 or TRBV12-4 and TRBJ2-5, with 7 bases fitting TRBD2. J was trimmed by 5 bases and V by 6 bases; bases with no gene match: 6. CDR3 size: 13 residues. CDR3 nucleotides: TGTGCCAGCAGCCGAGCCGGGGGGGAGACCCAGTACTTC. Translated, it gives CASSRAGGETQYF.

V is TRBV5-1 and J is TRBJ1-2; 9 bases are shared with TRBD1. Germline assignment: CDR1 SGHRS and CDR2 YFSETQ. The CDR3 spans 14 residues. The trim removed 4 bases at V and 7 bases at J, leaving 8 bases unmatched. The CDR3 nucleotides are TGCGCCAGCAGCACCGGGACAGGGCTCTTTGGCTACACCTTC. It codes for CASSTGTGLFGYTF.

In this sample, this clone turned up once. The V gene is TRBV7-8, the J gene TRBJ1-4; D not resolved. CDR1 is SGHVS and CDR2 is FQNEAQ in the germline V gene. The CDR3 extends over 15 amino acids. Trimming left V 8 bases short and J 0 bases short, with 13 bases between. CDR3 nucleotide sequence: TGTGCCAGCGGGTTCAGGATTTCAACTAATGAAAAACTGTTTTTT. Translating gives CASGFRISTNEKLFF.

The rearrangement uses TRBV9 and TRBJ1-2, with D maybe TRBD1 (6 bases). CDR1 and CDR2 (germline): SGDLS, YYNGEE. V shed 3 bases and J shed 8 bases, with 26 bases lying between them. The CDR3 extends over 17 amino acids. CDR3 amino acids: CASSAGPGRGNGGGYTF. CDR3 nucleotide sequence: TGTGCCAGCAGCGCTGGGCCGGGAAGGGGTAACGGGGGCGGCTACACCTTC.

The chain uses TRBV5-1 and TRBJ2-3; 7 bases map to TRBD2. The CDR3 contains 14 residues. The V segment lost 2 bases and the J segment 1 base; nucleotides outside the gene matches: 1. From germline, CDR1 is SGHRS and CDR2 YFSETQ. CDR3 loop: CASSLTSGTDTQYF. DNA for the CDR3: TGCGCCAGCAGCTTAACTAGCGGCACAGATACGCAGTATTTT.

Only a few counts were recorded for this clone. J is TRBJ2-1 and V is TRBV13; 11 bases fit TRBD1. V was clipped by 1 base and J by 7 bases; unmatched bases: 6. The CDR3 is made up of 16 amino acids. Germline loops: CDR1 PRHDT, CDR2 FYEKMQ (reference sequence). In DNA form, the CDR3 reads TGTGCCAGCAGCTTAGTCTCGGGACAGGGGGTTAATGAGCAGTTCTTC. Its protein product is CASSLVSGQGVNEQFF.

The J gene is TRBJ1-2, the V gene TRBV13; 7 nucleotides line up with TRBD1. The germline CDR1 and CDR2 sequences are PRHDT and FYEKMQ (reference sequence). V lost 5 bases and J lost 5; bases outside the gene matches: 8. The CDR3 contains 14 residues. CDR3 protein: CASSREQGSYGYTF. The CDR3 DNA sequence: TGTGCCAGCAGCCGAGAACAGGGGTCTTATGGCTACACCTTC.

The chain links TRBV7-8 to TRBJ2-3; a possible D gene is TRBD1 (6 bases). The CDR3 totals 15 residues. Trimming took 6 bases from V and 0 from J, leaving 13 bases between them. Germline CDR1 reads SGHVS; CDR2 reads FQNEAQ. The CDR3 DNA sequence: TGTGCCAGCAGAACCACAGGGTCTAGCACAGATACGCAGTATTTT. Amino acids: CASRTTGSSTDTQYF.

This chain's CDR3 is CASSREGSVDTQYF. The CDR3 coding sequence is TGCGCCAGCAGCAGAGAGGGGAGCGTTGATACGCAGTATTTT. The chain carries TRBV5-1 and TRBJ2-3; the D call may be TRBD1 or TRBD2 (5 bases each). The CDR3 loop spans 14 amino acids. Trimming removed 4 bases at V and 6 bases at J, with 15 bases between. Per germline, CDR1 SGHRS and CDR2 YFSETQ.

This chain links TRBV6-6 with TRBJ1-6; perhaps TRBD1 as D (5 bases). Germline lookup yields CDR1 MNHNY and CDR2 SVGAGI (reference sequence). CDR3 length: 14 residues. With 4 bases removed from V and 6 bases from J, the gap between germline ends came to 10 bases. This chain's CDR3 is CASSSTASNSPLHF. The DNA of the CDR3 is TGTGCCAGCAGTTCGACAGCCTCTAATTCACCCCTCCACTTT.

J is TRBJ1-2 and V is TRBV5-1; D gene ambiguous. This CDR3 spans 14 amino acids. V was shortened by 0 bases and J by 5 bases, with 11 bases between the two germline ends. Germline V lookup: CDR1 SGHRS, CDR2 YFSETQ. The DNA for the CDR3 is TGCGCCAGCAGCTTGGGGCAGCCAACTTATGGCTACACCTTC. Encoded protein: CASSLGQPTYGYTF. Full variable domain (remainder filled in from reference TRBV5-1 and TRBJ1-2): KAGVTQTPRYLIKTRGQQVTLSCSPISGHRSVSWYQQTPGQGLQFLFEYFSETQRNKGNFPGRFSGRQFSNSRSEMNVSTLELGDSALYLCASSLGQPTYGYTFGSGTRLTVV.

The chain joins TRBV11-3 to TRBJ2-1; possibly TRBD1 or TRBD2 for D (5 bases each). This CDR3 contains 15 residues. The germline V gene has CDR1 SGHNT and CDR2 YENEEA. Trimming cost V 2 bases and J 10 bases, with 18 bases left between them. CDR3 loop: CASSLFSIGDGEQFF. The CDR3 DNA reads TGTGCCAGCAGCTTATTTAGTATCGGGGACGGGGAGCAGTTCTTC.

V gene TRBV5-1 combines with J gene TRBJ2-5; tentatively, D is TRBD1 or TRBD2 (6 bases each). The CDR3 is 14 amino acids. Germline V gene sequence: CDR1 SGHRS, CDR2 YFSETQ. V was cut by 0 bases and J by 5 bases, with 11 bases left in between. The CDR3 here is CASSLDRGLETQYF. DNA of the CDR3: TGCGCCAGCAGCTTGGATCGGGGGCTTGAGACCCAGTACTTC.

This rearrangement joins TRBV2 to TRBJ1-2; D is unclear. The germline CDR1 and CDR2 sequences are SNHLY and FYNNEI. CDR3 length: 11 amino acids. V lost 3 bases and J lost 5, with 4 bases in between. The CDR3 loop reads CASSDPYGYTF. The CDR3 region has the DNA TGTGCCAGCAGTGACCCTTATGGCTACACCTTC. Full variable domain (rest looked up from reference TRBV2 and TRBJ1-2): EPEVTQTPSHQVTQMGQEVILRCVPISNHLYFYWYRQILGQKVEFLVSFYNNEISEKSEIFDDQFSVERPDGSNFTLKIRSTKLEDSAMYFCASSDPYGYTFGSGTRLTVV.

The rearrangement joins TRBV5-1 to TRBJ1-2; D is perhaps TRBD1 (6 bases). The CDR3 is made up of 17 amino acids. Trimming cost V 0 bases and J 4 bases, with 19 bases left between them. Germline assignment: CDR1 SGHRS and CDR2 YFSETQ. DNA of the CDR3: TGCGCCAGCAGCTTGGAGGCAGGGGCCGACCCCTTCTATGGCTACACCTTC. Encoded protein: CASSLEAGADPFYGYTF.